A selection of T cell receptor beta chains follows, all from one sample in a study of response to subunit inactivated influenza vaccine. MiXCR, applied by TCRdb to the RT-PCR reads, yields one record per CDR3 protein. The table lists around 520,000 distinct CDR3 sequences, about 25% of them singletons. This specimen was CD4+ T cells sorted from PBMCs, taken more than 4 days after vaccination. The source of these receptors is a man aged 50 to 60 who received an inactivated influenza vaccine. Both conserved end residues are part of each CDR3. Each record gives: J gene, D gene, clone size, V gene, CDR3 protein, CDR3 DNA. D genes are given only for firm matches. Clone size is given for some rows only: seen once, a few or many times, or a class if the clone is expanded.

j_gene: TRBJ2-3
d_gene: TRBD2
abundance: few
v_gene: TRBV4-3
CDR3aa: CASSVSLAGEWDTQYF
CDR3nt: TGCGCCAGCAGCGTATCCCTAGCGGGGGAGTGGGATACGCAGTATTTT

j_gene: TRBJ1-5
d_gene: TRBD1
abundance: few
v_gene: TRBV10-3
CDR3aa: CAISVDRGGQPQHF
CDR3nt: TGTGCCATCAGTGTCGACAGGGGGGGACAGCCCCAGCATTTT

j_gene: TRBJ1-2
d_gene: -
abundance: -
v_gene: TRBV9
CDR3aa: CASSVTLKGDGYTF
CDR3nt: TGTGCCAGCAGCGTGACCCTAAAGGGGGATGGCTACACCTTC

j_gene: TRBJ2-1
d_gene: -
abundance: -
v_gene: TRBV6-1
CDR3aa: CASPSPGLAYNEQFF
CDR3nt: TGTGCCAGCCCCTCACCGGGACTTGCCTACAATGAGCAGTTCTTC

j_gene: TRBJ2-7
d_gene: TRBD2
abundance: -
v_gene: TRBV7-2
CDR3aa: CASSFQTSGGEQYF
CDR3nt: TGTGCCAGCAGCTTCCAGACTAGCGGGGGTGAGCAGTACTTC

j_gene: TRBJ2-1
d_gene: -
abundance: -
v_gene: TRBV4-2
CDR3aa: CASSQEVLGVRNEQFF
CDR3nt: TGTGCCAGCAGCCAAGAGGTACTAGGGGTGAGGAATGAGCAGTTCTTC

j_gene: TRBJ1-5
d_gene: TRBD1
abundance: few
v_gene: TRBV5-1
CDR3aa: CASSTGQGDRQPQHF
CDR3nt: TGCGCCAGCAGCACGGGACAGGGGGATCGTCAGCCCCAGCATTTT

j_gene: TRBJ2-7
d_gene: TRBD2
abundance: -
v_gene: TRBV20-1
CDR3aa: CSARAAGGYYEQYF
CDR3nt: TGCAGTGCCAGAGCGGCGGGAGGGTACTACGAGCAGTACTTC

j_gene: TRBJ2-5
d_gene: -
abundance: -
v_gene: TRBV28
CDR3aa: CASSFASGGRGGTQYF
CDR3nt: TGTGCCAGCAGTTTTGCATCGGGCGGGAGAGGGGGAACCCAGTACTTC

j_gene: TRBJ2-3
d_gene: TRBD2
abundance: few
v_gene: TRBV24-1
CDR3aa: CATSDFPPVGGGVTDTQYF
CDR3nt: TGTGCCACCAGTGATTTCCCCCCCGTTGGCGGGGGGGTAACAGATACGCAGTATTTT

j_gene: TRBJ2-5
d_gene: TRBD2
abundance: -
v_gene: TRBV7-2
CDR3aa: CASSLAGLAGAKQETQYF
CDR3nt: TGTGCCAGCAGTTTAGCGGGACTAGCGGGAGCGAAACAAGAGACCCAGTACTTC

j_gene: TRBJ2-1
d_gene: TRBD1
abundance: -
v_gene: TRBV3-1
CDR3aa: CASSEGQGRVNEQFF
CDR3nt: TGTGCCAGCAGCGAGGGACAGGGACGGGTTAATGAGCAGTTCTTC

j_gene: TRBJ2-3
d_gene: -
abundance: few
v_gene: TRBV6-2/TRBV6-3
CDR3aa: CASSHGTTDTQYF
CDR3nt: TGTGCCAGCAGTCACGGGACCACAGATACGCAGTATTTT

j_gene: TRBJ1-2
d_gene: -
abundance: few
v_gene: TRBV20-1
CDR3aa: CSAGGLANYGYTF
CDR3nt: TGCAGTGCAGGTGGACTGGCCAACTATGGCTACACCTTC

j_gene: TRBJ2-2
d_gene: -
abundance: few
v_gene: TRBV7-8
CDR3aa: CASSWGPKRPTGELFF
CDR3nt: TGTGCCAGCAGCTGGGGACCAAAGCGCCCCACCGGGGAGCTGTTTTTT

j_gene: TRBJ2-2
d_gene: TRBD2
abundance: few
v_gene: TRBV7-3
CDR3aa: CASSNHGLANETGELFF
CDR3nt: TGTGCCAGCAGCAATCACGGACTAGCGAATGAAACCGGGGAGCTGTTTTTT

j_gene: TRBJ2-2
d_gene: -
abundance: many
v_gene: TRBV12-3/TRBV12-4
CDR3aa: CASSLRGAGELFF
CDR3nt: TGCGCCAGCAGTCTCAGGGGGGCCGGGGAGCTGTTTTTT

j_gene: TRBJ1-5
d_gene: TRBD1
abundance: -
v_gene: TRBV12-3/TRBV12-4
CDR3aa: CASGSGGTNQPQHF
CDR3nt: TGTGCCAGCGGCTCAGGGGGGACCAATCAGCCCCAGCATTTT

j_gene: TRBJ2-2
d_gene: TRBD2
abundance: -
v_gene: TRBV4-3
CDR3aa: CASSQGTLAGGPTGELFF
CDR3nt: TGCGCCAGCAGCCAAGGTACACTAGCGGGAGGGCCGACCGGGGAGCTGTTTTTT

j_gene: TRBJ2-1
d_gene: -
abundance: -
v_gene: TRBV12-3/TRBV12-4
CDR3aa: CASSFEFRRLMDEQFF
CDR3nt: TGTGCCAGCAGTTTCGAGTTCCGGCGCCTTATGGATGAGCAGTTCTTC

j_gene: TRBJ1-2
d_gene: -
abundance: few
v_gene: TRBV6-2/TRBV6-3
CDR3aa: CASSTPGNGYTF
CDR3nt: TGTGCCAGCAGTACGCCAGGGAATGGCTACACCTTC

j_gene: TRBJ1-5
d_gene: -
abundance: many
v_gene: TRBV6-1
CDR3aa: CASSEALSGGGQPQHF
CDR3nt: TGTGCCAGCAGTGAAGCGCTGAGTGGAGGCGGTCAGCCCCAGCATTTT

j_gene: TRBJ2-1
d_gene: -
abundance: -
v_gene: TRBV6-1
CDR3aa: CASRLGLTDEQFF
CDR3nt: TGTGCCAGCAGGCTGGGACTGACAGATGAGCAGTTCTTC

j_gene: TRBJ1-1
d_gene: TRBD1
abundance: -
v_gene: TRBV25-1
CDR3aa: CASLSGDRGRRAFF
CDR3nt: TGTGCCAGCCTATCCGGTGACAGGGGGCGTAGGGCTTTCTTT

j_gene: TRBJ2-4
d_gene: -
abundance: many
v_gene: TRBV6-2/TRBV6-3
CDR3aa: CASSRDLAKNIQYF
CDR3nt: TGTGCCAGCAGCCGTGACCTAGCCAAAAACATTCAGTACTTC

j_gene: TRBJ2-7
d_gene: -
abundance: -
v_gene: TRBV5-1
CDR3aa: CASTQGGAGYEQYF
CDR3nt: TGCGCCAGCACTCAGGGGGGGGCCGGCTACGAGCAGTACTTC

j_gene: TRBJ2-7
d_gene: TRBD1
abundance: -
v_gene: TRBV7-8
CDR3aa: CASSLTPGQTEQYF
CDR3nt: TGTGCCAGCAGCTTAACTCCGGGACAGACCGAGCAGTACTTC

j_gene: TRBJ2-5
d_gene: TRBD1
abundance: -
v_gene: TRBV25-1
CDR3aa: CASSEWDRGQETQYF
CDR3nt: TGTGCCAGCAGTGAATGGGACAGGGGGCAGGAGACCCAGTACTTC

j_gene: TRBJ1-1
d_gene: -
abundance: -
v_gene: TRBV20-1
CDR3aa: CSARETGPPNTEAFF
CDR3nt: TGCAGTGCTAGAGAGACCGGTCCTCCGAACACTGAAGCTTTCTTT

j_gene: TRBJ2-2
d_gene: -
abundance: few
v_gene: TRBV28
CDR3aa: CASSLGHSLNTGELFF
CDR3nt: TGTGCCAGCAGTTTGGGACACTCTCTGAACACCGGGGAGCTGTTTTTT

j_gene: TRBJ2-1
d_gene: TRBD1
abundance: many
v_gene: TRBV12-3/TRBV12-4
CDR3aa: CASSLGQGPYNEQFF
CDR3nt: TGTGCCAGCAGTTTGGGACAGGGACCCTACAATGAGCAGTTCTTC

j_gene: TRBJ2-5
d_gene: TRBD2
abundance: many
v_gene: TRBV11-2
CDR3aa: CASSRVGAGGGYQETQYF
CDR3nt: TGTGCCAGCAGCCGAGTTGGGGCTGGCGGGGGGTACCAAGAGACCCAGTACTTC

j_gene: TRBJ2-7
d_gene: -
abundance: few
v_gene: TRBV6-1
CDR3aa: CASSPVAGYSSYEQYF
CDR3nt: TGTGCCAGCAGTCCGGTCGCGGGGTACAGCTCCTACGAGCAGTACTTC

j_gene: TRBJ1-1
d_gene: TRBD1
abundance: few
v_gene: TRBV5-1
CDR3aa: CASSRGQGMNTEAFF
CDR3nt: TGCGCCAGCAGCCGAGGACAGGGCATGAACACTGAAGCTTTCTTT

j_gene: TRBJ2-7
d_gene: TRBD1
abundance: few
v_gene: TRBV12-3/TRBV12-4
CDR3aa: CASTPGQGTRYEQYF
CDR3nt: TGTGCCAGCACCCCGGGACAGGGGACTCGCTACGAGCAGTACTTC

j_gene: TRBJ2-4
d_gene: TRBD1
abundance: -
v_gene: TRBV6-2/TRBV6-3
CDR3aa: CASSPARTGGVNIQYF
CDR3nt: TGTGCCAGCAGCCCCGCCCGGACAGGGGGCGTAAACATTCAGTACTTC